This entry is about one T cell receptor beta chain. The entry originates in a study of blood T cell repertoires in COVID-19. Looking at the study overall: COVID-19 samples, acute and convalescent, were from the United States, Italy and Spain. Nucleic acid was either cDNA or gDNA, and it came from T cells, B-cell-depleted T cells, or PBMCs.

This CDR3 contains 15 residues. Losses at the gene ends were 7 bases for V and 3 bases for J; bases not matched to a gene: 8. Germline V gene sequence: CDR1 SGHNT, CDR2 YYREEE (reference sequence). Original handling: Reference gene primer amplification gave nucleated cell count estimates. Here immunoSEQ multiplex PCR was the method, and the copy in TCRdb shows in-frame clones only, minus some. For V, J and clone size, that table is used; D and trimming come from the DNA. In the table there are 70,000 to 95,000 clones, roughly 90% of which are singletons. The receptor comes from a human donor with active COVID-19. The donor label of this sample is uncertain. The chain employs TRBV5-4 and TRBJ2-3; 10 bases match TRBD1. Specimen: peripheral blood. The CDR3 nucleotides read TGTGCCAGCGCTCTGGACAGGGGGAATACAGATACGCAGTATTTT. Translation gives CASALDRGNTDTQYF.